The rows below give T cell receptor beta chains drawn from one sample of a study of blood T cells in healthy people across ages. Via MiXCR, TCRdb re-called the 5' RACE reads, giving one row per CDR3 protein. The sample yields roughly 1,800,000 distinct CDR3 sequences, 40% to 55% seen once. The sample taken for sequencing was blood. The receptors derive from a middle-aged woman in good health. Both conserved end residues are part of each CDR3. The D gene is left open where the match is weak. A clone size is listed for some rows: how often the clone was seen (once, few, many), or a class if it is expanded.

D gene: NA
clone size: NA
V gene: TRBV13
J gene: TRBJ1-1
CDR3 protein: CASSSRESSNTEAFF
CDR3 DNA: TGTGCCAGCAGCTCGAGGGAGTCCTCGAACACTGAAGCTTTCTTT

D gene: TRBD1
clone size: NA
V gene: TRBV12-3/TRBV12-4
J gene: TRBJ2-2
CDR3 protein: CASSLVQGVNTGELFF
CDR3 DNA: TGTGCCAGCAGTTTGGTACAGGGGGTTAACACCGGGGAGCTGTTTTTT

D gene: NA
clone size: NA
V gene: TRBV29-1
J gene: TRBJ1-2
CDR3 protein: CSVGGDSWGYTF
CDR3 DNA: TGCAGCGTTGGCGGGGACTCTTGGGGCTACACCTTC

D gene: NA
clone size: NA
V gene: TRBV18
J gene: TRBJ2-4
CDR3 protein: CASSIGGTDIQYF
CDR3 DNA: TGTGCCAGCTCAATAGGAGGAACGGACATTCAGTACTTC

D gene: NA
clone size: NA
V gene: TRBV25-1
J gene: TRBJ1-4
CDR3 protein: CASSTPREFREKLFF
CDR3 DNA: TGTGCCAGCAGTACGCCGAGGGAGTTTCGCGAAAAACTGTTTTTT

D gene: TRBD1
clone size: NA
V gene: TRBV11-2
J gene: TRBJ2-1
CDR3 protein: CASSFGRGLSEQFF
CDR3 DNA: TGTGCCAGCAGCTTTGGTAGGGGGCTCTCAGAGCAGTTCTTC

D gene: NA
clone size: NA
V gene: TRBV7-7
J gene: TRBJ2-5
CDR3 protein: CASSAGPGETQYF
CDR3 DNA: TGTGCTAGCAGCGCCGGGCCCGGGGAGACCCAGTACTTC

D gene: NA
clone size: few
V gene: TRBV7-2
J gene: TRBJ2-1
CDR3 protein: CASSHLRRGNHNEQFF
CDR3 DNA: TGTGCCAGCAGCCACCTAAGGAGGGGGAACCACAATGAGCAGTTCTTC

D gene: TRBD1
clone size: NA
V gene: TRBV4-2
J gene: TRBJ1-4
CDR3 protein: CASSPGQGRVDEKLFF
CDR3 DNA: TGTGCCAGCAGCCCTGGACAGGGACGGGTGGATGAAAAACTGTTTTTT

D gene: TRBD2
clone size: NA
V gene: TRBV12-3/TRBV12-4
J gene: TRBJ2-5
CDR3 protein: CASRLAGAYQETQYF
CDR3 DNA: TGTGCCAGCAGACTAGCGGGGGCGTACCAAGAGACCCAGTACTTC

D gene: NA
clone size: NA
V gene: TRBV27
J gene: TRBJ1-5
CDR3 protein: CASRQGTQPQHF
CDR3 DNA: TGTGCCAGCAGACAGGGTACTCAGCCCCAGCATTTT

D gene: NA
clone size: few
V gene: TRBV4-3
J gene: TRBJ2-1
CDR3 protein: CASSQEGRMGQFF
CDR3 DNA: TGCGCCAGCAGCCAAGAGGGGCGAATGGGGCAGTTCTTC

D gene: NA
clone size: NA
V gene: TRBV12-3/TRBV12-4
J gene: TRBJ2-1
CDR3 protein: CASSLKEVDEQFF
CDR3 DNA: TGTGCCAGCAGTTTAAAGGAGGTGGATGAGCAGTTCTTC

D gene: NA
clone size: NA
V gene: TRBV10-1
J gene: TRBJ2-3
CDR3 protein: CASSGPVSTDTQYF
CDR3 DNA: TGCGCCAGCAGTGGCCCCGTTAGCACAGATACGCAGTATTTT

D gene: TRBD1
clone size: NA
V gene: TRBV28
J gene: TRBJ1-2
CDR3 protein: CASSSSTGADGYTF
CDR3 DNA: TGTGCCAGCAGTTCCTCGACAGGGGCGGATGGCTACACCTTC

D gene: TRBD2
clone size: NA
V gene: TRBV29-1
J gene: TRBJ2-1
CDR3 protein: CSDIAGNYNEQFF
CDR3 DNA: TGCAGCGATATAGCGGGGAATTACAATGAGCAGTTCTTC

D gene: TRBD2
clone size: NA
V gene: TRBV20-1
J gene: TRBJ2-3
CDR3 protein: CSARDASGTSTDTQYF
CDR3 DNA: TGCAGTGCTAGAGACGCTAGCGGGACTAGCACAGATACGCAGTATTTT

D gene: TRBD2
clone size: NA
V gene: TRBV4-1
J gene: TRBJ2-1
CDR3 protein: CARSQVIGGGYNEQFF
CDR3 DNA: TGCGCCAGAAGCCAAGTAATTGGGGGGGGTTACAATGAGCAGTTCTTC

D gene: NA
clone size: NA
V gene: TRBV25-1
J gene: TRBJ1-4
CDR3 protein: CAITSPGHTSTNEKLFF
CDR3 DNA: TGTGCCATCACGTCTCCAGGACACACCTCAACTAATGAAAAACTGTTTTTT

D gene: NA
clone size: NA
V gene: TRBV2
J gene: TRBJ2-7
CDR3 protein: CARQGTSLPYEQYF
CDR3 DNA: TGTGCCAGACAGGGAACTTCACTCCCCTACGAGCAGTACTTC

D gene: TRBD2
clone size: NA
V gene: TRBV14
J gene: TRBJ2-3
CDR3 protein: CASSQKGLAGGTDTQYF
CDR3 DNA: TGTGCCAGCAGCCAAAAAGGACTAGCGGGGGGCACAGATACGCAGTATTTT

D gene: NA
clone size: few
V gene: TRBV29-1
J gene: TRBJ1-2
CDR3 protein: CSVGGEGYGYTF
CDR3 DNA: TGCAGCGTTGGGGGGGAGGGGTATGGCTACACCTTC

D gene: NA
clone size: few
V gene: TRBV28
J gene: TRBJ2-7
CDR3 protein: CASSRQVPPYEQYF
CDR3 DNA: TGTGCCAGCAGTCGACAGGTCCCTCCCTACGAGCAGTACTTC

D gene: TRBD2
clone size: NA
V gene: TRBV29-1
J gene: TRBJ2-3
CDR3 protein: CSVDYTVGGLSTDTQYF
CDR3 DNA: TGCAGCGTTGACTATACAGTCGGGGGGTTAAGCACAGATACGCAGTATTTT

D gene: TRBD1
clone size: NA
V gene: TRBV6-5
J gene: TRBJ1-2
CDR3 protein: CATRDRGVYGYTF
CDR3 DNA: TGTGCCACCCGGGACAGGGGAGTCTATGGCTACACCTTC

D gene: NA
clone size: NA
V gene: TRBV7-2
J gene: TRBJ2-7
CDR3 protein: CASSPFRGPGEQYF
CDR3 DNA: TGTGCCAGCAGCCCTTTTAGGGGCCCCGGGGAGCAGTACTTC

D gene: NA
clone size: NA
V gene: TRBV11-3
J gene: TRBJ2-5
CDR3 protein: CASSLDSRQLYF
CDR3 DNA: TGTGCCAGCAGCTTAGATTCGAGACAGCTGTACTTC

D gene: NA
clone size: few
V gene: TRBV3-1
J gene: TRBJ2-3
CDR3 protein: CASSQEGEAASTDTQYF
CDR3 DNA: TGTGCCAGCAGCCAAGAAGGCGAAGCGGCTAGCACAGATACGCAGTATTTT

D gene: NA
clone size: NA
V gene: TRBV6-6
J gene: TRBJ1-2
CDR3 protein: CASSDSLTNYGYTF
CDR3 DNA: TGTGCCAGCAGTGACTCACTGACTAACTATGGCTACACCTTC